Below, 14 T cell receptor beta chains from the same sample are listed, as sequenced in a study of CD8 T cells in Susac syndrome. Reverse transcription of about 0.45 to 1 ug RNA was performed with random hexamers. TCRdb reanalysed the immunoSEQ multiplex PCR reads using MiXCR and keeps one entry per CDR3 protein. This sample has some 120,000 distinct CDR3 sequences; 85% to 95% occur once, and the top ten carry approximately 0.29%. The sequencing sample was made of CD8+ T cells from PBMCs. These receptors were obtained from a human donor with multiple sclerosis.

The CDR3 DNA reads as TGCGCCAGCAGCTTGACCGGGACAGGGCTCCTATACGAGCAGTACTTC. It is translated as CASSLTGTGLLYEQYF. This chain connects TRBV5-1 to TRBJ2-7, with 9 bases matching TRBD1. Germline V gene sequence: CDR1 SGHRS, CDR2 YFSETQ. V was pared by 1 base and J by 4 bases, with 9 bases of the junction left unmatched. The CDR3 loop spans 16 amino acids.

V gene TRBV12-3 or TRBV12-4 combines with J gene TRBJ2-5; D gene uncertain. V dropped 3 bases and J dropped 4 bases, with 9 bases sitting between them. The CDR3 has 13 residues. CDR3 protein: CASSFAPAETQYF. CDR3 coding DNA: TGTGCCAGCAGTTTCGCCCCCGCAGAGACCCAGTACTTC.

The V call is TRBV4-2, the J call TRBJ2-7; D unclear. Trimming took 3 bases from V and 2 from J, leaving 8 bases between them. The V gene's germline CDR1 is LGHNA and CDR2 YNFKEQ. The CDR3 contains 13 residues. The CDR3 reads CASSQGPTYEQYF. In DNA, the CDR3 is TGTGCCAGCAGCCAGGGCCCGACCTACGAGCAGTACTTC.

The CDR3 here is CAWLAVSSYNEQFF. The CDR3 region has the DNA TGTGCCTGGCTGGCAGTCAGCTCCTACAATGAGCAGTTCTTC. This chain joins TRBV30 and TRBJ2-1; no clear D. Germline V gene data show CDR1 as GTSNPN and CDR2 as SVGIG (reference sequence). The CDR3 has 14 amino acids. With 5 bases removed from V and 0 bases from J, the gap between germline ends came to 11 bases.

V is TRBV27 and J is TRBJ2-1; D tentatively fits TRBD1 or TRBD2 (5 bases each). CDR3 length equals 14 residues. V lost 3 bases to trimming and J lost 7 bases, with 13 bases between them. Germline values: CDR1 MNHEY, CDR2 SMNVEV (reference sequence). CDR3 sequence: CASSLGRGVNEQFF. In nucleotides, the CDR3 is TGTGCCAGCAGTTTGGGGAGAGGGGTAAATGAGCAGTTCTTC.

The rearrangement links TRBV13 to TRBJ2-7, with D possibly being TRBD1 (6 bases). The length of the CDR3 is 16 residues. The V gene lost 5 bases and the J gene lost 0 bases, with 17 bases spanning the gap. The germline gives CDR1 PRHDT, CDR2 FYEKMQ (reference sequence). CDR3: CASSPSGTRSSYEQYF. DNA of the CDR3: TGTGCCAGCAGCCCCTCCGGGACACGGAGCTCCTACGAGCAGTACTTC.

The chain employs TRBV18 and TRBJ2-1; TRBD2 matches 12 bases. Looked up from germline, CDR1 is KGHSH and CDR2 is LQKENI. J was trimmed by 6 bases and V by 4 bases; bases with no gene match: 10. The CDR3 has 17 amino acids. The CDR3 region is CASSQRLAGVISNEQFF. The DNA for the CDR3 is TGTGCCAGCTCACAGCGACTAGCGGGAGTGATAAGCAATGAGCAGTTCTTC.

The chain is built from TRBV29-1 and TRBJ1-2; TRBD1 is a possible D gene (6 bases). Germline V CDR1 and CDR2: SQVTM, ANQGSEA. Trimming cost V 2 bases and J 9 bases, with 16 bases left between them. The CDR3 length is 13 residues. CDR3 DNA: TGCAGCGTTGAACAACAGGGTTTTGCTCGCTACACCTTC. Translation gives CSVEQQGFARYTF.

This clonotype came up once. The chain has TRBV27 and TRBJ2-2; D gene uncertain. Per germline, CDR1 MNHEY and CDR2 SMNVEV (reference sequence). The V end was cut by 7 bases, the J end by 0 bases, with 18 bases between. This CDR3 is 17 amino acids long. CDR3 amino acids: CASINGSPPANTGELFF. The CDR3 bases are TGTGCCAGCATCAATGGGTCCCCTCCCGCGAACACCGGGGAGCTGTTTTTT.

This clonotype was seen a handful of times. V is TRBV23-1 and J is TRBJ1-4; tentatively, D is TRBD1 (6 bases). TRBV23-1 is assigned to the ORF class and has an uncertain function. The CDR3 is made up of 14 amino acids. The V and J ends lost 8 bases and 0 bases respectively, with 10 bases between them. CDR3 in amino acids: CASHPGATNEKLFF. The CDR3 region has the DNA TGCGCCAGCCATCCAGGGGCAACTAATGAAAAACTGTTTTTT.

The CDR3 loop reads CASSQVNRGSMNTEAFF. DNA for the CDR3: TGCGCCAGCAGCCAAGTGAACAGGGGGTCCATGAACACTGAAGCTTTCTTT. V usage is TRBV4-1 and J usage is TRBJ1-1; TRBD1 agrees at 8 bases. The CDR3 runs to 17 residues. CDR1 MGHRA and CDR2 YSYEKL come from the germline V gene. V dropped 1 base and J dropped 0; count of bases not matched to a gene: 7.

The chain has TRBV7-9 and TRBJ2-4, with D unclear. The CDR3 covers 14 residues. CDR1 is SEHNR, CDR2 FQNEAQ, per germline (reference sequence). Trimming took 7 bases from V and 1 from J, leaving 11 bases between them. This CDR3 reads CASTAEDAKNIQYF. Here the CDR3 DNA reads TGTGCCAGCACCGCCGAGGACGCCAAAAACATTCAGTACTTC.

The rearrangement uses TRBV20-1 and TRBJ1-1, with D perhaps TRBD1 (6 bases). The germline V gene has CDR1 DFQATT and CDR2 SNEGSKA (reference sequence). CDR3 size: 14 residues. V lost 3 bases and J lost 3, with 14 bases in between. The CDR3, as DNA: TGCAGTGCTAGGGTACTTAGGGGGGACACTGAAGCTTTCTTT. Translated: CSARVLRGDTEAFF.

This rearrangement joins TRBV5-1 to TRBJ1-4; D gene uncertain. CDR1 and CDR2 (germline): SGHRS, YFSETQ. CDR3 length equals 14 residues. Trimming left V 7 bases short and J 0 bases short, with 10 bases between. The CDR3 DNA is TGCGCCAGCCAGACGGGTGCAACTAATGAAAAACTGTTTTTT. It is translated as CASQTGATNEKLFF.